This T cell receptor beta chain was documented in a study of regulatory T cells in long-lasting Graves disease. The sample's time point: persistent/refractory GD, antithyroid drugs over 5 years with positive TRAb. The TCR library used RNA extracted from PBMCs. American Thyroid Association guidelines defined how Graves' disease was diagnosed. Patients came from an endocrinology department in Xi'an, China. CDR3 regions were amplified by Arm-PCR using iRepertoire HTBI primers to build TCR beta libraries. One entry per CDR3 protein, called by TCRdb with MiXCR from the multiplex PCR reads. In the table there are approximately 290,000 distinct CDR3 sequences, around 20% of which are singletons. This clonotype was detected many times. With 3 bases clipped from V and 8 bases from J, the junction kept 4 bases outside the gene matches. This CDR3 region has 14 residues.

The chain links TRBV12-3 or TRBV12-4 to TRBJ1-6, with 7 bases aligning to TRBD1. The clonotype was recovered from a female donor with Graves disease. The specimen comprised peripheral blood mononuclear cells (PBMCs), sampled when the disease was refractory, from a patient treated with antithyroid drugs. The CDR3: CASSLGTEDSPLHF. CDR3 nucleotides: TGTGCCAGCAGTTTGGGGACAGAAGATTCACCCCTCCACTTT.